This T cell receptor (beta chain) was retrieved from a study of cytomegalovirus exposure and HLA in healthy donors (dated 2017 in TCRdb). With regard to the full study: An earlier analysis of fewer than 750 of the donors reported around 280 Gb of sequence data and about 120 million unique TCR beta sequences obtained from about 170 million T cells. A separate validation cohort of some 130 different subjects was used in addition to the approximately 670-subject first cohort. HLA typing covered class I and class II loci at four-digit resolution. Every repertoire in the discovery cohort had been generated on one and the same sequencing platform. In the later analysis, no new phenotypic data were used to find candidate immune exposures; instead, reliance was placed on TCR beta sequences and their occurrence across donors. An early release that covered 500 to 800 HLA-typed donors contained around 300 gigabases of sequencing data and about 93 million unique TCR sequences. Of the approximately 370 genotyped donors, 81% were placed in the genetic ancestry cluster associated with self-reported Caucasian donors. To study patterns of TCR occurrence, a later analysis re-analyzed previously published TCR beta repertoires from under 750 donors and added high-resolution HLA genotyping. High-throughput TCR immunosequencing, statistical association of individual TCRs with disease status, and machine learning were combined to predict cytomegalovirus infection status. The T cell repertoires of some 700 subjects were profiled by immunosequencing and related to cytomegalovirus serostatus. Genome-wide SNP genotypes for about 65% of the roughly 670 donors were used in a later genetic analysis, which treated that subset as a discovery cohort. To decide whether each TCR beta V gene segment behaved as functional or pseudogenic, an earlier analysis of approximately 620 of the donors relied on high-throughput TCR beta sequencing. Typing coverage differed by locus: A, B, C, DRB1 and DQB1 were typed in roughly 629-630 donors, DQA1 in roughly 500, DPA1 in approximately 600, and DPB1 in 472. Alongside the repertoire data, information on donor age, sex, ethnicity and CMV serostatus was compiled. The aim of the study was to test whether cataloging public T cell receptors could identify signatures of past pathogen exposure. Among around 400 genotyped donors of the cohort, an average of around 240,000 unique TCR beta nucleotide sequences were sequenced per donor, 15% to 20% of them non-productive. Several DR-DQ haplotypes were handled as single units for association and clustering because linkage in the cohort was strong.

The protocol used for the library was the immunoSEQ multiplex PCR assay. For the multiplex PCR, a mixture combining 60 forward primers for TCR Vbeta segments and 13 reverse primers for TCR Jbeta segments was used. A multiplex PCR assay on genomic DNA amplified the CDR3 region of rearranged TCR beta genes. The amplified TCR beta libraries were sequenced on the Illumina HiSeq System as 87-base-pair reads. Per the source publication's procedure: Across the 500 to 700 repertoires, a later analysis counted approximately 75 million unique TCR beta chains, roughly 11 million of which were shared by at least two donors. To remove PCR and sequencing errors, raw reads were error-corrected and collapsed into unique sequences using a nearest-neighbor algorithm that merged closely related sequences. Alignment of CDR3 sequences to IMGT reference sequences was used to assign V, D and J gene segments. Each retained sequence needed at least a six-nucleotide match to both a V gene segment and a J gene segment. A rearrangement counted as productive if the CDR3 had no stop codons and remained in frame with V and J, and every other rearrangement counted as non-productive. CDR3 was defined according to IMGT convention as the region running from the second conserved V-encoded cysteine to the conserved J-encoded phenylalanine. Sequences without an unambiguous match to a single V gene segment were excluded from the earlier analysis of 500 to 700 of the donors. An earlier analysis of fewer than 750 of the donors called V segments functional above 56.7% productive rearrangements and segregating when the between-donor standard deviation exceeded 5%. A statistical classification framework was built to diagnose cytomegalovirus status from the catalog of TCR beta chain sequences. In a later analysis, TCR nucleotide sequences were compared against IMGT/GENE-DB human TR gene sequences so that V and J genes could be assigned. In a later analysis, CDR3 sequences and most-parsimonious VDJ recombination scenarios were assigned using the TCRdist pipeline. A later analysis defined each TCR beta chain by its CDR3 amino acid sequence plus V-gene family, and excluded reads lacking a unique V-gene family. To address suspected cross-contamination and a sequencing artifact, a later analysis removed roughly 580 highly shared, low-generation-probability nucleotide sequences. For each public chain, a later analysis derived a clonal expansion index from normalized ranks of inferred template counts within each repertoire. In a later analysis, generation probabilities were computed using a VDJ recombination model fitted to out-of-frame rearrangements, and the results were checked against IGoR. In a later analysis, TCR-TCR, TCR-HLA and TCR-CMV co-occurrence was scored with hypergeometric tests, and a repertoire-size bias correction was applied to TCR pairs. To estimate false discovery rates, a later analysis permuted the HLA or CMV assignments 20 times. In a later analysis, co-occurring TCRs were grouped with DBSCAN, and TCRdist sequence similarity was added when clustering was performed within HLA-allele-positive subsets. Co-occurrence clustering excluded repertoires with fewer than 30,000 or more than 120,000 public chains, plus five with anomalous nucleotide sharing. As stored in TCRdb, this immuneACCESS dataset retains in-frame rearrangements with V and J assigned. A fraction of the clones does not appear; measured against another copy, unresolved V genes explain less than half of the discrepancy, and the remainder lacks a known reason. That table furnishes V, J and clone size, whereas the DNA furnished D and trimming. Here the sample has 150,000 to 200,000 clones; roughly four fifths occur a single time. The ten largest account for about 4.4% of the sample.

About this clone itself: Its antigen is not yet known. The sample holds no much larger clone one base away, and base qualities are not on file.

General study outcomes and caveats: When HLA alleles, especially DR and DQ, strongly co-occurred, TCR associations were difficult to assign to individual alleles. In a later analysis, several top co-occurrence clusters were reported to appear linked to parvovirus B19, influenza, CMV and Epstein-Barr virus. In a later analysis, HLA-associated TCR beta chains were found to be more clonally expanded and to have lower generation probabilities than equally common non-associated chains. CMV serostatus was the only immune exposure information available for the cohort. In the study, around 150 TCR beta chains were listed as associated with cytomegalovirus. In a later genetic analysis, fewer N-insertions in productive TCRs were reported among donors in an Asian-associated ancestry cluster than the roughly 700-donor mean. The presence/absence analyses assumed that sequencing depth was roughly uniform across donors, and that assumption may not be true. Most TCR sequences were observed very rarely across donors, whereas some public TCRs were present in many individuals. Linkage disequilibrium might explain the correlated functional status among segregating V segments, but an unknown experimental factor could not be ruled out. Because HLA typing was missing for some donors at each locus, association tests included only the typed subset. Because counts were too low, 15 or so rarely observed V segments, including chromosome 9 orphons, were excluded from the earlier analysis of about 500 of the donors. Only TCR beta chains were sequenced in this cohort, and the absence of alpha or paired-chain data limited detectable features. At a false discovery rate of 0.05, a later analysis linked some 17,000 TCR beta sequences to specific HLA alleles. Some IMGT-functional V segments, including TRBV6-2 and TRBV6-3, could not be told apart with the 87-base-pair reads, so those segments were excluded. In an earlier analysis of fewer than 750 of the donors, most TCR beta V segments were observed in productive rearrangements about 87% or about 30% of the time, broadly matching IMGT annotations. In a later genetic analysis, a missense DCLRE1C variant was associated with V-gene and J-gene trimming of TCR beta chains, and the association was replicated in an independent cohort. A cluster of highly shared sequence variants was judged likely to represent a technical artifact of the sequencing pipeline. According to a later analysis, TCR association rates differed among HLA loci, with DRB1 alleles showing the most associated TCRs and HLA-C alleles showing the fewest. Cytomegalovirus status was reported to be diagnosed by the classifier with high specificity and sensitivity in both the original and validation cohorts. A further reported finding was that TCR beta sequences accurately predicted the HLA-A and HLA-B alleles for most subjects in the first cohort. According to the authors, the approach could potentially be generalized to other disease states and immunological phenotypes. Most CMV-associated TCR beta chains appeared to be HLA-restricted in a later analysis, and the HLA associations seemed to be driven largely by CMV exposure. A few of the identified cytomegalovirus-associated TCR beta chains were confirmed in vitro to be specific for cytomegalovirus antigens.

In total, approximately 700 healthy bone marrow donors made up the cohort. At the time of sampling, every cohort member was nominally healthy, though immune exposures that went unrecorded were likely present. The donor was CMV seronegative and belonged to the group of 350 or so seronegative cohort members. Every donor gave a peripheral blood sample, and the peripheral blood mononuclear cells from that sample were used for TCR beta sequencing. Genomic DNA extraction from the blood cell samples was performed with the Qiagen DNeasy Blood Extraction Kit. The cysteine opens and the phenylalanine closes a CDR3 of 14 amino acids. Only the CDR3 portion is preserved as DNA: 42 bases, with reading frame beginning at the first base. V is trimmed back by 5 bases and J by 4 bases, and the junction contains 6 bases that no gene match accounts for. The germline V gene (reference sequence) sets CDR1 to MNHEY and CDR2 to SMNVEV.

The chain is made from TRBV27 and TRBJ2-5, with TRBD2 matching 8 junction bases. The specimen sequenced was PBMCs. The receptor was derived from a middle-aged man in good health and CMV-seronegative. The CDR3 here reads CASSPGGRGETQYF. The DNA reads as follows: TGTGCCAGCAGTCCGGGGGGGCGAGGAGAGACCCAGTACTTC.